Each of the 32 T cell receptor beta chains below was sequenced from the same sample in a study of radiation and T cells in renal cell carcinoma. Sequenced by immunoSEQ multiplex PCR; TCRdb stores in-frame clones only, minus some. Among some 100,000 clones listed, roughly four fifths were seen once. The time point was: baseline pretreatment blood. Treatment meaning: 15 Gy SBRT to primary tumor, nephrectomy 4 weeks later. This sample comprised blood, obtained from a patient whose treatment included radiotherapy and nephrectomy. These receptors all come from a man aged 60 to 69 with renal cell carcinoma.

The table lists this clone with a few counts. The chain joins TRBV6-5 to TRBJ2-3, with 12 positions matching TRBD1. The junction had 1 base not matched to a gene; V was cut back by 4 bases and J by 2 bases. The CDR3 extends over 15 amino acids. Germline CDR1 is MNHEY and CDR2 is SVGAGI. The CDR3, as DNA: TGTGCCAGCAGTTGGGACAGGGGGCACACAGATACGCAGTATTTT. Translating gives CASSWDRGHTDTQYF.

The chain employs TRBV19 and TRBJ2-5; 9 bases are a match to TRBD1. The length of the CDR3 is 16 residues. Germline lookup yields CDR1 LNHDA and CDR2 SQIVND (reference sequence). V was pared by 4 bases and J by 4 bases, with 10 bases of the junction left unmatched. CDR3 sequence (DNA): TGTGCCAGTAGTAAAACAGGGGGCGCGGTACTAGAGACCCAGTACTTC. Its protein product is CASSKTGGAVLETQYF. The full variable domain, rest sourced from reference TRBV19 and TRBJ2-5, is DGGITQSPKYLFRKEGQNVTLSCEQNLNHDAMYWYRQDPGQGLRLIYYSQIVNDFQKGDIAEGYSVSREKKESFPLTVTSAQKNPTAFYLCASSKTGGAVLETQYFGPGTRLLVL.

The rearrangement joins TRBV25-1 to TRBJ2-1; TRBD2 matches 9 bases. V shed 2 bases, J shed 7 bases, and the junction held 6 bases outside the gene matches. From germline, CDR1 is MGHDK and CDR2 SYGVNS. This CDR3 region has 15 residues. This CDR3 is CASSERLAGRNEQFF. The CDR3 DNA reads TGTGCCAGCAGTGAAAGGCTAGCGGGACGAAATGAGCAGTTCTTC. The whole variable domain, filled in from reference TRBV25-1 and TRBJ2-1, reads EADIYQTPRYLVIGTGKKITLECSQTMGHDKMYWYQQDPGMELHLIHYSYGVNSTEKGDLSSESTVSRIRTEHFPLTLESARPSHTSQYLCASSERLAGRNEQFFGPGTRLTVL.

The V and J genes are TRBV11-2 and TRBJ2-5, with unresolved D. Looked up from germline, CDR1 is SGHAT and CDR2 is FQNNGV. V was cut by 5 bases and J by 9 bases, with 13 bases left in between. The CDR3 length is 12 residues. The CDR3 region has the DNA TGTGCCAGCAGCCCCAGACTTGCGGCCCAGTACTTC. Its protein product is CASSPRLAAQYF.

This rearrangement joins TRBV10-1 to TRBJ2-3, with 12 nucleotides matching TRBD2. V shed 2 bases and J 5 bases; nucleotides not matched to a gene: 5. CDR1 and CDR2 from the germline V gene are WNHNN and SYGVQD (reference sequence). The CDR3 contains 16 residues. The CDR3 here is CASSEGLAGLRDTQYF. CDR3 nucleotide sequence: TGCGCCAGCAGTGAGGGACTAGCGGGGTTAAGAGATACGCAGTATTTT.

This chain joins TRBV28 and TRBJ1-3, with a possible D match to TRBD1 (5 bases). The germline V gene has CDR1 MDHEN and CDR2 SYDVKM. V lost 3 bases, J lost 4 bases, and 7 bases lay in between. The CDR3 has 13 residues. The CDR3 protein is CASSFRGGNTIYF. In DNA form, the CDR3 reads TGTGCCAGCAGTTTTCGGGGGGGAAACACCATATATTTT.

The chain uses TRBV6-5 and TRBJ2-7, with a weak D call TRBD2 (6 bases). The CDR3 covers 15 residues. Germline V CDR1 and CDR2: MNHEY, SVGAGI. Trimming took 6 bases from V and 3 from J, leaving 18 bases between them. This CDR3 is CASRRHPAGIYEQYF. CDR3 nucleotides: TGTGCCAGCAGGCGGCACCCGGCGGGGATCTACGAGCAGTACTTC.

This chain connects TRBV10-1 to TRBJ2-7, with a tentative D call TRBD1 (6 bases). Trimming removed 5 bases from V and 5 bases from J, with 25 bases in between. CDR1 and CDR2 from the germline V gene are WNHNN and SYGVQD (reference sequence). CDR3 length: 17 residues. DNA for the CDR3: TGCGCCAGCAGTCGAGCTTCGGACAGATTCTTGTTGGACGAGCAGTACTTC. It is translated as CASSRASDRFLLDEQYF.

This rearrangement joins TRBV30 to TRBJ1-2, with unresolved D. The CDR3 contains 18 residues. Germline values: CDR1 GTSNPN, CDR2 SVGIG (reference sequence). The germline V and J ends were trimmed by 3 bases and 4 bases, with 27 bases remaining between them. The CDR3 reads CAWRDGKPGTTWSYGYTF. CDR3 coding DNA: TGTGCCTGGAGGGATGGAAAGCCAGGAACCACCTGGTCCTATGGCTACACCTTC.

The chain employs TRBV7-9 and TRBJ2-1; D is uncertain. This CDR3 spans 15 amino acids. Looked up from germline, CDR1 is SEHNR and CDR2 is FQNEAQ (reference sequence). Deletions cut 6 bases from V and 2 bases from J, with 14 bases between. CDR3 in DNA: TGTGCCAGCAGTCCACCAGGAAATGCCTACAATGAGCAGTTCTTC. Translating it yields CASSPPGNAYNEQFF.

This clone was counted a few times. The rearrangement uses TRBV7-9 and TRBJ2-1; 11 bases map to TRBD2. CDR1 is SEHNR and CDR2 is FQNEAQ in the germline V gene (reference sequence). There are 16 residues in the CDR3. J gave up 4 bases and V 1 base, and 3 bases lay outside the gene matches. CDR3 sequence: CASSLGGLAVYNEQFF. CDR3 bases: TGTGCCAGCAGCTTAGGGGGACTAGCGGTATACAATGAGCAGTTCTTC. Variable domain in full (rest from reference TRBV7-9 and TRBJ2-1): DTGVSQNPRHKITKRGQNVTFRCDPISEHNRLYWYRQTLGQGPEFLTYFQNEAQLEKSRLLSDRFSAERPKGSFSTLEIQRTEQGDSAMYLCASSLGGLAVYNEQFFGPGTRLTVL.

This clone occurred a few times. The chain carries TRBV6-1 and TRBJ2-6, with 9 bases lining up with TRBD2. V gave up 0 bases and J gave up 0 bases; unmatched junction bases: 6. This CDR3 has 19 residues. Germline CDR1 and CDR2: MNHNS and SASEGT. This chain's CDR3 is CASSEAEAGGPSGANVLTF. CDR3 nucleotide sequence: TGTGCCAGCAGTGAAGCGGAAGCGGGAGGACCCTCTGGGGCCAACGTCCTGACTTTC.

This chain joins TRBV19 and TRBJ2-4; 9 nucleotides agree with TRBD1. Germline V gene data show CDR1 as LNHDA and CDR2 as SQIVND (reference sequence). This CDR3 is built from 16 residues. The J segment lost 6 bases and the V segment lost 4 bases, leaving 10 bases of the junction unmatched. Here the CDR3 DNA reads TGTGCCAGTAGTACTAGAGCCGGGACAGGGAGAAACATTCAGTACTTC. It translates to CASSTRAGTGRNIQYF.

This clone was seen once. The rearrangement joins TRBV19 to TRBJ1-1, with D maybe TRBD1 (6 bases). CDR1 is LNHDA, CDR2 SQIVND, per germline (reference sequence). The V and J ends lost 8 bases and 4 bases respectively, with 17 bases between them. The CDR3 has 14 residues. CDR3 nucleotide sequence: TGTGCCAGTCCAAGAGGGGGGAGCTCCACTGAAGCTTTCTTT. Encoded protein: CASPRGGSSTEAFF.

The CDR3 region has the DNA TGTGCCTGGGGGGGAGTTGGCCACGAGCAGTACTTC. This encodes CAWGGVGHEQYF. The genes are TRBV30 and TRBJ2-7; D possibly matches TRBD1 or TRBD2 (5 bases each). V shed 5 bases and J shed 5 bases, with 13 bases lying between them. The germline CDR1 and CDR2 sequences are GTSNPN and SVGIG (reference sequence). This CDR3 is 12 amino acids long.

This clone has just a few counts. V usage is TRBV13 and J usage is TRBJ2-3; 8 bases are a match to TRBD2. V dropped 8 bases and J dropped 9; count of bases not matched to a gene: 4. The CDR3 contains 11 residues. Germline CDR1 PRHDT, CDR2 FYEKMQ (reference sequence). The CDR3: CASGAGGTQYF. The DNA of the CDR3 is TGTGCCAGCGGGGCGGGAGGAACGCAGTATTTT.

V and J are TRBV4-1 and TRBJ1-3, with 8 bases identical to TRBD1. The CDR3 has 15 residues. The germline CDR1 and CDR2 sequences are MGHRA and YSYEKL. V was clipped by 3 bases and J by 2 bases; unmatched bases: 3. CDR3 loop: CASSQLQGAGNTIYF. The CDR3 bases are TGCGCCAGCAGCCAGTTACAGGGGGCTGGAAACACCATATATTTT.

This rearrangement joins TRBV7-2 to TRBJ2-5; 8 nucleotides align to TRBD1. This CDR3 region has 13 residues. From germline, CDR1 is SGHTA and CDR2 FQGNSA. Germline trimming cut 2 bases from V and 5 bases from J; bases unmatched to any gene: 1. CDR3 residues: CASSLYRGETQYF. The CDR3 DNA reads as TGTGCCAGCAGCTTATACAGGGGGGAGACCCAGTACTTC.

The chain uses TRBV11-2 and TRBJ2-5; D not resolved. The CDR3 is 13 amino acids. CDR1 and CDR2 from the germline V gene are SGHAT and FQNNGV. Trimming took off 6 bases at V and 1 base at J, with 9 bases between the two ends. The CDR3 DNA sequence: TGTGCCAGCAGTCCGGGCGCCCAAGAGACCCAGTACTTC. It codes for CASSPGAQETQYF.

This clone was recorded once. This chain connects TRBV19 to TRBJ2-1; D uncertain. CDR3 size: 16 residues. Germline V gene lookup returns CDR1 LNHDA and CDR2 SQIVND (reference sequence). Trimming shortened V by 3 bases and J by 0 bases, and 12 bases separated the two germline ends. Written as DNA, the CDR3 is TGTGCCAGTAGTATCCCCCTGTCTTACTCCTACAATGAGCAGTTCTTC. This gives the protein CASSIPLSYSYNEQFF.

The rearrangement uses TRBV25-1 and TRBJ2-7; 7 bases agree with TRBD1. CDR1 and CDR2 from the germline V gene are MGHDK and SYGVNS. This CDR3 has 14 residues. Unmatched junction bases numbered 8, after V lost 6 bases and J lost 3 bases. The CDR3 loop reads CASSLRQGHYEQYF. CDR3 sequence (DNA): TGTGCCAGCAGCCTCCGACAGGGTCACTACGAGCAGTACTTC.

V is TRBV27 and J is TRBJ1-1; a possible D gene is TRBD1 (6 bases). The CDR3 is made up of 13 amino acids. Trimming took off 6 bases at V and 5 bases at J, with 13 bases between the two ends. Germline loops: CDR1 MNHEY, CDR2 SMNVEV (reference sequence). DNA of the CDR3: TGTGCCAGCAGGGGAACAGGGTTAACTGAAGCTTTCTTT. This codes for CASRGTGLTEAFF.

The chain carries TRBV28 and TRBJ1-1, with D possibly TRBD1 on 6 matching bases. Trimming removed 4 bases at V and 0 bases at J, with 24 bases between. CDR1 and CDR2 from the germline V gene are MDHEN and SYDVKM. This CDR3 has 19 residues. The CDR3 protein is CASSYQSGTGRGMNTEAFF. In DNA form, the CDR3 reads TGTGCCAGCAGTTACCAATCCGGGACGGGGAGGGGGATGAACACTGAAGCTTTCTTT.

The chain has TRBV6-6 and TRBJ1-2; tentative D call: TRBD1 (5 bases). Germline V CDR1 and CDR2: MNHNY, SVGAGI (reference sequence). The CDR3 sequence is 13 residues long. V was cut by 4 bases and J by 6 bases, with 12 bases left in between. The CDR3 region is CASSLDTADGYTF. The DNA for the CDR3 is TGTGCCAGCAGTTTGGACACGGCGGATGGCTACACCTTC.

This chain connects TRBV7-2 to TRBJ2-1, with unresolved D. V gave up 2 bases and J gave up 9 bases, with 14 bases separating them. This CDR3 contains 14 residues. Germline V CDR1 and CDR2: SGHTA, FQGNSA. Here the CDR3 DNA reads TGTGCCAGCAGCTTACCGCTAGTCGGCGGTGAGCAGTTCTTC. Amino acids: CASSLPLVGGEQFF.

This clone was found once. V gene TRBV9 combines with J gene TRBJ2-1, with D possibly being TRBD2 (6 bases). V was pared by 0 bases and J by 2 bases, with 12 bases between. The V gene's germline CDR1 is SGDLS and CDR2 YYNGEE. This CDR3 region has 16 residues. The CDR3 is CASSVVEGVAYNEQFF. The CDR3 DNA follows: TGTGCCAGCAGCGTAGTGGAGGGAGTTGCCTACAATGAGCAGTTCTTC.

This sequence joins TRBV9 and TRBJ2-6; D is perhaps TRBD1 (6 bases). Per the germline V gene, CDR1 is SGDLS and CDR2 is YYNGEE. V lost 0 bases, J lost 0 bases, and 13 bases lay in between. The CDR3 has 18 amino acids. CDR3 loop: CASSVGGRVTSGANVLTF. The DNA of the CDR3 is TGTGCCAGCAGCGTAGGGGGGCGGGTAACCTCTGGGGCCAACGTCCTGACTTTC.

This clone was detected only a few times. The gene calls are TRBV7-2 and TRBJ2-5; D is ambiguous. Trimming removed 3 bases at V and 5 bases at J, with 16 bases between. This CDR3 contains 15 residues. Germline assignment: CDR1 SGHTA and CDR2 FQGNSA. The CDR3 DNA sequence: TGTGCCAGCAGCTTGGCCCGGTCGATCAGGGAGACCCAGTACTTC. This sequence encodes CASSLARSIRETQYF.

This CDR3 is CASSQKLGTGGEKLFF. In DNA form, the CDR3 reads TGCGCCAGCAGCCAAAAACTCGGGACAGGGGGTGAAAAACTGTTTTTT. The V gene is TRBV4-3, the J gene TRBJ1-4, with 11 nucleotides matching TRBD1. The CDR3 runs 16 residues. V shed 2 bases and J 7 bases; nucleotides not matched to a gene: 6. Germline V gene data show CDR1 as LGHNA and CDR2 as YSLEER.

The rearrangement joins TRBV5-1 to TRBJ2-7; D is perhaps TRBD1 (6 bases). CDR3 length: 14 amino acids. Looked up from germline, CDR1 is SGHRS and CDR2 is YFSETQ. Trimming removed 3 bases from V and 2 bases from J, with 12 bases in between. The CDR3 nucleotides read TGCGCCAGCAGCTCAAGACAGGCGGCCTACGAGCAGTACTTC. Amino acid sequence: CASSSRQAAYEQYF.

A few counts support this clone. The chain combines TRBV5-5 with TRBJ1-5, with 7 bases identical to TRBD1. Germline trimming cut 4 bases from V and 3 bases from J; bases unmatched to any gene: 10. This CDR3 is 16 amino acids long. Germline CDR1 reads SGHKS; CDR2 reads YYEKEE (reference sequence). CDR3: CASSMTGTVDNQPQHF. Here the CDR3 DNA reads TGTGCCAGCAGCATGACCGGGACAGTTGACAATCAGCCCCAGCATTTT. Combining the CDR3 with reference TRBV5-5 and TRBJ1-5 gives the whole variable domain DAGVTQSPTHLIKTRGQQVTLRCSPISGHKSVSWYQQVLGQGPQFIFQYYEKEERGRGNFPDRFSARQFPNYSSELNVNALLLGDSALYLCASSMTGTVDNQPQHFGDGTRLSIL.

This clone turned up a few times. The gene calls are TRBV7-9 and TRBJ2-1; D is unclear. Germline CDR1 reads SEHNR; CDR2 reads FQNEAQ (reference sequence). The CDR3 spans 14 residues. V lost 1 base, J lost 5 bases, and 9 bases lay in between. Written as DNA, the CDR3 is TGTGCCAGCAGCTTAGAGCCATCTAACAATGAGCAGTTCTTC. It translates to CASSLEPSNNEQFF.